This T cell receptor (beta chain) came from a study of T cell responses to AZD1222 COVID-19 vaccine. Study-wide results and limits: Repertoires in all cases were sampled only once the peak T cell response had passed. CD4 TCRs associated with vaccination spanned spike, dominating at 160-218 and 743-854. At study baseline, merely six AZD1222 recipients were seropositive.

Comments on this clone: Its antigen is not identified.

Timing groups of about 4 and about 12 weeks for second doses were pooled. Germline assignment: CDR1 SGHDN and CDR2 FVKESK. The length of the CDR3 is 11 residues. Deletions cut 4 bases from V and 0 bases from J, with 1 base between. Produced via immunoSEQ multiplex PCR; TCRdb's table is partial and in-frame only. The top ten hold around 28% of the sample, which has under 80,000 clones, around 80% seen once. The rearrangement uses TRBV14 and TRBJ2-7; no clear D gene. The sequenced sample was peripheral blood, obtained 28 days after the second AZD1222 dose. The source is an adult who received the AZD1222 COVID-19 vaccine. CDR3 coding DNA: TGTGCCAGCAGCCTCTCCTACGAGCAGTACTTC. This encodes CASSLSYEQYF.